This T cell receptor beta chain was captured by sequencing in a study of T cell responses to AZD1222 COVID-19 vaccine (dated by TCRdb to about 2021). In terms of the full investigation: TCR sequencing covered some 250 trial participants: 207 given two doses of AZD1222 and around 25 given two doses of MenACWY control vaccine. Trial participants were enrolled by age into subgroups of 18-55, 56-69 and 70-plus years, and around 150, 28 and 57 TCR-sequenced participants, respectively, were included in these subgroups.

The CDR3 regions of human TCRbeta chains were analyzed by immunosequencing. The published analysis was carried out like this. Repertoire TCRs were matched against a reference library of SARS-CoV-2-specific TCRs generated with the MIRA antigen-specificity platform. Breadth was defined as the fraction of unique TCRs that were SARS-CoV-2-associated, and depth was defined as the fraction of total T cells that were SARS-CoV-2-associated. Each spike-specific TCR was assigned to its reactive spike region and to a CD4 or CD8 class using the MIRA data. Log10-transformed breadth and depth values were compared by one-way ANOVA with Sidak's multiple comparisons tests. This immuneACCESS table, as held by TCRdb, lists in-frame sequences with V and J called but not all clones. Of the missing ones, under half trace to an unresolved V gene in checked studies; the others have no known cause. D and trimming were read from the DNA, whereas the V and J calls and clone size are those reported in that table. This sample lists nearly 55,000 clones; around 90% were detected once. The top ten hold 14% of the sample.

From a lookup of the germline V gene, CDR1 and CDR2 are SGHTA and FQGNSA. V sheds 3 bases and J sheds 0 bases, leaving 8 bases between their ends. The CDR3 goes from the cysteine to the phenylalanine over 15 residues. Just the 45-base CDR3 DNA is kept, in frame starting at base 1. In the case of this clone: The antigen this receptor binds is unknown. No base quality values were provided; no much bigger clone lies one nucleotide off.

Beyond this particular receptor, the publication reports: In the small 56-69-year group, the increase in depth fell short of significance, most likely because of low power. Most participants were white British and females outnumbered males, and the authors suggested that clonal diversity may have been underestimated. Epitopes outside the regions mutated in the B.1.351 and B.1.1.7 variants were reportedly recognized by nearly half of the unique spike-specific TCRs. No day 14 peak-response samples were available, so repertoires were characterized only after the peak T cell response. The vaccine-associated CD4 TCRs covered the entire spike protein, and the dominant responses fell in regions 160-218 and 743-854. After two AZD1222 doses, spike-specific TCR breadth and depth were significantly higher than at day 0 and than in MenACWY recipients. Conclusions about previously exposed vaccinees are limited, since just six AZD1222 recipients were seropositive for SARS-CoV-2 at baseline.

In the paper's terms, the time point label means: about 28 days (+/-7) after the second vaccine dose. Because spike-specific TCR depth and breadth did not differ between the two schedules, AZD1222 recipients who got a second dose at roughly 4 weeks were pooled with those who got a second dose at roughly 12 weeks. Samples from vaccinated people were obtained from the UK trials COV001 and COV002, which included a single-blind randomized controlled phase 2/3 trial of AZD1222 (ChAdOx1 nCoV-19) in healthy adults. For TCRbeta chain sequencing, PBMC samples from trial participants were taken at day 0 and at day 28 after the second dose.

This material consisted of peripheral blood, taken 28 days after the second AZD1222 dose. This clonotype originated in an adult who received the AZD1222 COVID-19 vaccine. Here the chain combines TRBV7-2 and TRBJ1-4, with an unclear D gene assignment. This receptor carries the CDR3 CASSFEPATNEKLFF. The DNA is TGTGCCAGCAGCTTCGAACCCGCAACTAATGAAAAACTGTTTTTT.